This paragraph covers one T cell receptor beta chain sequence. Its target is not known. The data were obtained in a study of T cells in localized non-small cell lung cancer. Findings and caveats of the study: Adjacent uninvolved lung tissue had the highest T cell clonality, exceeding tumor.

Trimming removed 1 base at V and 4 bases at J, with 4 bases between. The CDR3 is 13 amino acids. The V gene's germline CDR1 is MNHEY and CDR2 SMNVEV (reference sequence). The protocol was immunoSEQ multiplex PCR, while the TCRdb copy is restricted to in-frame clones and leaves out a portion. The data contain about 25,000 clones, around 88% of them singletons. The source of this sequence is a woman aged 35-75 years with stage III lung adenocarcinoma. The input for sequencing was peripheral blood mononuclear cells, taken before any cancer treatment. V is TRBV27 and J is TRBJ2-2; D gene ambiguous. The CDR3 DNA reads TGTGCCAGCAGTTTATATCGCACCGGGGAGCTGTTTTTT. As protein: CASSLYRTGELFF.